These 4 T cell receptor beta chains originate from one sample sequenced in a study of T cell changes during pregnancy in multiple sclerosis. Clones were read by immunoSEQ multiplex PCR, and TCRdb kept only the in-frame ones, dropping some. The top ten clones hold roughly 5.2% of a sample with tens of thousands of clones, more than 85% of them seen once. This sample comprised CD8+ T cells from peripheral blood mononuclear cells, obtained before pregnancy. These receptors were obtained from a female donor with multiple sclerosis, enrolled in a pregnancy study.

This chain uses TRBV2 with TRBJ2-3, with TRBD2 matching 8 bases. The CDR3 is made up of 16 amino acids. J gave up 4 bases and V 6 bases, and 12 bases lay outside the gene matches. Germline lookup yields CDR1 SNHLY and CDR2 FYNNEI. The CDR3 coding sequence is TGTGCCAGCAGAGGTGGGACTAGTCCTTCGGCAGATACGCAGTATTTT. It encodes CASRGGTSPSADTQYF.

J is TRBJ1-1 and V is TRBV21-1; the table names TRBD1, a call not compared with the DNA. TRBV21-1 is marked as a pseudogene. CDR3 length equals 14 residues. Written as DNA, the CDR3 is TGTGCCAGCAGCATCCACAGGGATTGGACTGAAGCTTTCTTT. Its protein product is CASSIHRDWTEAFF.

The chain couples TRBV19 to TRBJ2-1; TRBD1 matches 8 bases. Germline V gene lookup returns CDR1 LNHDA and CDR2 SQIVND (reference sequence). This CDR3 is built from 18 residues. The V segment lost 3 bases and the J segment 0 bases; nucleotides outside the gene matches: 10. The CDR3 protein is CASSIWDRSTPSYNEQFF. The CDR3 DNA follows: TGTGCCAGTAGTATTTGGGACAGGTCTACCCCCTCCTACAATGAGCAGTTCTTC.

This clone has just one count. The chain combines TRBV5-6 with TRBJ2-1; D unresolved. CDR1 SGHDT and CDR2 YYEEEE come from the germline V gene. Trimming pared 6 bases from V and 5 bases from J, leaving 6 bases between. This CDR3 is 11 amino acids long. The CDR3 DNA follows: TGTGCCAGCAACCTAGACAATGAGCAGTTCTTC. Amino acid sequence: CASNLDNEQFF. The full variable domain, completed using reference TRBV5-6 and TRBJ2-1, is DAGVTQSPTHLIKTRGQQVTLRCSPKSGHDTVSWYQQALGQGPQFIFQYYEEEERQRGNFPDRFSGHQFPNYSSELNVNALLLGDSALYLCASNLDNEQFFGPGTRLTVL.